This T cell receptor beta chain was obtained from a study of cytomegalovirus exposure and HLA in healthy donors. Study-level information: Out of roughly 170 million T cells, an earlier analysis found around 110 million unique TCR beta sequences in total. Points from the study as a whole: In a later analysis, HLA-C alleles had the fewest associated TCRs, DRB1 alleles the most.

Turning to this clone: The antigen remains unidentified.

This CDR3 is built from 14 residues. Trimming left V 3 bases short and J 0 bases short, with 9 bases between. Per germline, CDR1 MGHRA and CDR2 YSYEKL. Use of 60 Vbeta and 13 Jbeta primers characterized the PCR. Produced via immunoSEQ multiplex PCR; TCRdb's table is partial and in-frame only. Among about 150,000 clones listed, 75% to 80% were seen once. Sequencing used PBMCs. This receptor was taken from a woman aged 30 to 39 in good health and CMV-seronegative. This chain joins TRBV4-1 and TRBJ2-7; possible D gene TRBD2, 5 bases. CDR3 nucleotides: TGCGCCAGCAGCCAGAGGGAAACCTCCTACGAGCAGTACTTC. Protein product: CASSQRETSYEQYF.